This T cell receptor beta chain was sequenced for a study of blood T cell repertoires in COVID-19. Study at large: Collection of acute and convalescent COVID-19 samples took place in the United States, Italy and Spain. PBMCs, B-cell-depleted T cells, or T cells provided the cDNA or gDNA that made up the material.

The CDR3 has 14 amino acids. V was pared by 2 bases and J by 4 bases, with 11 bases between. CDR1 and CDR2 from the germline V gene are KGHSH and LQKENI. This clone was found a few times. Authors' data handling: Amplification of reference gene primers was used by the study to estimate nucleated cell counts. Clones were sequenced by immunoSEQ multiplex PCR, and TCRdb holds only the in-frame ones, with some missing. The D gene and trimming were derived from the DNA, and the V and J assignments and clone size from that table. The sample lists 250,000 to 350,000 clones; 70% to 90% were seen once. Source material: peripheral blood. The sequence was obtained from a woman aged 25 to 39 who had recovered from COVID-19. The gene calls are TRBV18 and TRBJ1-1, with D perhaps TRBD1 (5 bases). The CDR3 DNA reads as TGTGCCAGCTCACCATATGGGGGGATCACTGAAGCTTTCTTT. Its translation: CASSPYGGITEAFF.